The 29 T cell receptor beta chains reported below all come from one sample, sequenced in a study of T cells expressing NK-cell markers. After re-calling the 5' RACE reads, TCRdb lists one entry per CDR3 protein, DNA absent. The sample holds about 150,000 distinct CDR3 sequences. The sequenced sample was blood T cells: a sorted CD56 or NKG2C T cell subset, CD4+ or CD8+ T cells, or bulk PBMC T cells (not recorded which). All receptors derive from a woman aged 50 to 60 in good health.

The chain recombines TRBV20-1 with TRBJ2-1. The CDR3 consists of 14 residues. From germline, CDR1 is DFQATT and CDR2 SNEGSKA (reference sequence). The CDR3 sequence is CSAKSLDAYNEQFF.

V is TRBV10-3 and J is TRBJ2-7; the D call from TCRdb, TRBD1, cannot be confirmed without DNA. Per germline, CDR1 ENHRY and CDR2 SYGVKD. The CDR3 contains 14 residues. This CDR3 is CATSPGTTPYEQYF.

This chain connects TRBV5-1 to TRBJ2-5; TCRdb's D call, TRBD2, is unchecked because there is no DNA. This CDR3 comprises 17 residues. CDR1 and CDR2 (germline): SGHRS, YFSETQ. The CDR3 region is CASSFGTAPAGQETQYF.

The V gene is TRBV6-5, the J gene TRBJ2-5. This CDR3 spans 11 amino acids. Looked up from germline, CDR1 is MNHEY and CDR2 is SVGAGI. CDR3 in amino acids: CAINGGGTQYF.

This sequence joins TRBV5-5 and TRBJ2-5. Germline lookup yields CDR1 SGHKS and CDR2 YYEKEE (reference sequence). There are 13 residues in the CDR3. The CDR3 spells CASRASAGETQYF. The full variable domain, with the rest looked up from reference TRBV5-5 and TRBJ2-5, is DAGVTQSPTHLIKTRGQQVTLRCSPISGHKSVSWYQQVLGQGPQFIFQYYEKEERGRGNFPDRFSARQFPNYSSELNVNALLLGDSALYLCASRASAGETQYFGPGTRLLVL.

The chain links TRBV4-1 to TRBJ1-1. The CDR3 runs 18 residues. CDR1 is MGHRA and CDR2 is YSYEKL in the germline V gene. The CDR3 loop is CASSQVGQFLLGNTEAFF.

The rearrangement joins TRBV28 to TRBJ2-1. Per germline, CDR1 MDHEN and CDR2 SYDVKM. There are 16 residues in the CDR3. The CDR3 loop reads CASSFTYRGPYNEQFF.

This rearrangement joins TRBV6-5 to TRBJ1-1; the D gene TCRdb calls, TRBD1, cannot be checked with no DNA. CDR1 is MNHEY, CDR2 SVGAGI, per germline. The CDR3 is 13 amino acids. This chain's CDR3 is CASSVTGGTEAFF.

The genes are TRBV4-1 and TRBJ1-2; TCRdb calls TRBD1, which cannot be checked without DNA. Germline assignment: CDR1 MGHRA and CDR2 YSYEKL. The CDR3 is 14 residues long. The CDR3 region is CASSQLDRGFGYTF.

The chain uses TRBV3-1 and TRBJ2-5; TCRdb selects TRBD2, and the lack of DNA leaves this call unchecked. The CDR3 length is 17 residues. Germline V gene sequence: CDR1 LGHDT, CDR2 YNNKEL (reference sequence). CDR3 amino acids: CASSQLASGPYQETQYF.

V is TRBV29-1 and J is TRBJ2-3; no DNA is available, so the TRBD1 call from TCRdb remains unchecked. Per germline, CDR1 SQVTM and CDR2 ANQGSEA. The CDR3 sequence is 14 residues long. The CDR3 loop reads CSVDHGIGTDTQYF.

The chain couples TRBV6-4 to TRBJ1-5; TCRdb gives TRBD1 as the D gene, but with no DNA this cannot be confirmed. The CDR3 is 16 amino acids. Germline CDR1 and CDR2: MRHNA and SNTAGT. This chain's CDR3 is CASSDPRTQSNQPQHF.

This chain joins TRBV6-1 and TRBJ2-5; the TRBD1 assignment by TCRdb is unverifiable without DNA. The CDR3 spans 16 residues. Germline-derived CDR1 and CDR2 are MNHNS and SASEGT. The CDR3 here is CASSGEGTLGEETQYF.

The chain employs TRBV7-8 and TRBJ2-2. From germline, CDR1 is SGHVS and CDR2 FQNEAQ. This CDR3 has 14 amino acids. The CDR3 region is CASSFPFDTGELFF.

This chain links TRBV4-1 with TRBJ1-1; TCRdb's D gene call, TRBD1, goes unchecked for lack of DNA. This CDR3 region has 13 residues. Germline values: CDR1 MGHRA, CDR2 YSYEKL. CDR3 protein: CASSPVQGTEAFF.

The CDR3 is CASSPHPLSGGYEQYF. The chain couples TRBV27 to TRBJ2-7; there is no DNA to check the TCRdb D call of TRBD2. The CDR3 length is 16 residues. Germline V CDR1 and CDR2: MNHEY, SMNVEV (reference sequence).

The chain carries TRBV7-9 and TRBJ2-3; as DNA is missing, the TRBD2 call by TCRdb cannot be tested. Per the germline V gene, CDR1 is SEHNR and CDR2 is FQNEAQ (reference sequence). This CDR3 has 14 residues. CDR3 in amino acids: CASIPGPITDTQYF. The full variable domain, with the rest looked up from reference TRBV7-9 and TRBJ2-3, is DTGVSQNPRHKITKRGQNVTFRCDPISEHNRLYWYRQTLGQGPEFLTYFQNEAQLEKSRLLSDRFSAERPKGSFSTLEIQRTEQGDSAMYLCASIPGPITDTQYFGPGTRLTVL.

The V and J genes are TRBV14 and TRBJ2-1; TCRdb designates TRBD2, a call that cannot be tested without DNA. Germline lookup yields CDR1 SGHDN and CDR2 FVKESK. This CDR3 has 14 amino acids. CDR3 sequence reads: CATRLAQTYNEQFF.

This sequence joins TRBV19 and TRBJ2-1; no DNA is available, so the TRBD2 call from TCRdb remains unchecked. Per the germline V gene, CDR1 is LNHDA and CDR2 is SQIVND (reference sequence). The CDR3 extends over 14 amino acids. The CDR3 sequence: CASSVAGIYNEQFF.

The chain's CDR3 is CASSDRDLGTEAFF. V usage is TRBV4-1 and J usage is TRBJ1-1. Germline V gene lookup returns CDR1 MGHRA and CDR2 YSYEKL. There are 14 residues in the CDR3.

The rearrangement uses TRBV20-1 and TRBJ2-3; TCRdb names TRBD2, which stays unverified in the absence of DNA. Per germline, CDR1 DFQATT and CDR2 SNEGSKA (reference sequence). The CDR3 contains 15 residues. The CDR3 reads CSAQGLAGVPDTQYF.

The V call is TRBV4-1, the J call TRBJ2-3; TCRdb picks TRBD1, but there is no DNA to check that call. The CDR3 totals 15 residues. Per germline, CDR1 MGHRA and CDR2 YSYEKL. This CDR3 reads CASSQEYKGGNTQYF.

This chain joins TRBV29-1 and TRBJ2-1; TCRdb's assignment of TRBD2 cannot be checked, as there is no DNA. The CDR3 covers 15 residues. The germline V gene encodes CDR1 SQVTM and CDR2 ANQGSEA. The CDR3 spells CSVEEGLDPYNEQFF.

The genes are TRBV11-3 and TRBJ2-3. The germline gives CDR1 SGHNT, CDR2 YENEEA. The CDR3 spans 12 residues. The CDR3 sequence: CASSLVSDTQYF. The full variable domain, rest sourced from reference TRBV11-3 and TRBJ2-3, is EAGVVQSPRYKIIEKKQPVAFWCNPISGHNTLYWYLQNLGQGPELLIRYENEEAVDDSQLPKDRFSAERLKGVDSTLKIQPAELGDSAVYLCASSLVSDTQYFGPGTRLTVL.

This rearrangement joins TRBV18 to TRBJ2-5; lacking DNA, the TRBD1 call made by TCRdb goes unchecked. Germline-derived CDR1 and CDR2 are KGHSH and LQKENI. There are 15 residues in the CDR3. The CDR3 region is CASSPPAGAGETQYF. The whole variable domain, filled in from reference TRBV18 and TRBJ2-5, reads NAGVMQNPRHLVRRRGQEARLRCSPMKGHSHVYWYRQLPEEGLKFMVYLQKENIIDESGMPKERFSAEFPKEGPSILRIQQVVRGDSAAYFCASSPPAGAGETQYFGPGTRLLVL.

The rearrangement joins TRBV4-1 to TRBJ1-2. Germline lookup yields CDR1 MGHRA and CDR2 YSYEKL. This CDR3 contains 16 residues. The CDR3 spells CASSQEAGRTNYGYTF.

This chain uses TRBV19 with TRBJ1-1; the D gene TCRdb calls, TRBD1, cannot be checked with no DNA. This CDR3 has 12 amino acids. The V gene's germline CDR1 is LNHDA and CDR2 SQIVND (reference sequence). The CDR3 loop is CASSIVGGEAFF. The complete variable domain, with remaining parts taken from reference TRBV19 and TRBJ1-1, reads DGGITQSPKYLFRKEGQNVTLSCEQNLNHDAMYWYRQDPGQGLRLIYYSQIVNDFQKGDIAEGYSVSREKKESFPLTVTSAQKNPTAFYLCASSIVGGEAFFGQGTRLTVV.

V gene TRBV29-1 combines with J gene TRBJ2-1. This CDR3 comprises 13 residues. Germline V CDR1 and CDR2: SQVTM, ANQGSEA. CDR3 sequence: CSVEELARNEQFF.

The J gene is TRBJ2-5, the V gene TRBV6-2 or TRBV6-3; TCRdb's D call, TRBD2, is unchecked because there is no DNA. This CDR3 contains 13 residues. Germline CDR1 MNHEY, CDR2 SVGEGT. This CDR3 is CASSLGLAGTQYF.